The clone carrying this TCR beta chain appeared once. Its cognate antigen is unknown. This entry belongs to a study of long-term antiretroviral therapy in people with HIV. General study points: Clones expanded before ART dominated the repertoire at all time points. Post-ART samples showed increased diversity that remained below transplant donor control levels.

Survey-level resolution applied to immunoSEQ assay v3.0. TCRdb keeps only in-frame clones here, not all; method: immunoSEQ multiplex PCR. The table has roughly 28,000 clones, roughly 78% seen once. Donors needed at least one pre-ART PBMC sample plus at least two post-ART samples. V lost 6 bases, J lost 4 bases, and 6 bases stayed unmatched. There are 13 residues in the CDR3. CDR1 is MNHEY and CDR2 is SMNVEV in the germline V gene (reference sequence). The source was unsorted PBMCs, collected 1.5 years before starting antiretroviral therapy. This TCR derives from a man younger than 35 with HIV. The chain recombines TRBV27 with TRBJ2-7; TRBD1 matches 7 bases. The CDR3 DNA follows: TGTGCCAGCAGCGAACAGGGGAAATACGAGCAGTACTTC. As protein: CASSEQGKYEQYF.